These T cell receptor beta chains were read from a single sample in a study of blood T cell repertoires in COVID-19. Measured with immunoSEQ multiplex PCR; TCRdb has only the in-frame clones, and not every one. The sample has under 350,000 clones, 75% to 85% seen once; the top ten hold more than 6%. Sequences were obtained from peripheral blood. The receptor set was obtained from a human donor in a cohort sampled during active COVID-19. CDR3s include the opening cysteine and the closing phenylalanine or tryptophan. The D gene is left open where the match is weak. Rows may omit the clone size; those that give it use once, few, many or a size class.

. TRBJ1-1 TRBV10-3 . TGTGCCATCAGTTACAGACAGAACAAACCGAACACTGAAGCTTTCTTT CAISYRQNKPNTEAFF
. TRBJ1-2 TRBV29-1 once TGCAGCGCCCGAGCAGGGGTCCCAGGGCTCTATGGCTACACCTTC CSARAGVPGLYGYTF
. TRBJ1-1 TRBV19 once TGTGCCAGTAGTATCGAACGAGGGACTGAAGCTTTCTTT CASSIERGTEAFF
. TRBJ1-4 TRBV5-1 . TGCGCCAGCAGCCGTCGGGGTGGGCAGATAAATGAAAAACTGTTTTTT CASSRRGGQINEKLFF
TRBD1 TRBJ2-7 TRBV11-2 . TGTGCCAGCAGTTACGCCGGACAGGGGGCCGAGCAGTACTTC CASSYAGQGAEQYF
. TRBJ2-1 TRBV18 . TGTGCCAGCTCAGAGTCGAACAATGAGCAGTTCTTC CASSESNNEQFF
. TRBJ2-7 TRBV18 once TGTGCCAGCTCACCAACAAACGTCGCTAGCTCCTACGAGCAGTACTTC CASSPTNVASSYEQYF
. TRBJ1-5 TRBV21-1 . TGTGCCAGCAGCATAAATCAGCCCCAGCATTTT CASSINQPQHF
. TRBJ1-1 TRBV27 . TGTGCCAGCAGTCTAGTGAGGGTTGAGTACACTGAAGCTTTCTTT CASSLVRVEYTEAFF
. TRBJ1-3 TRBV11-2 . TGTGCCAGCAGCTTACGGGAGGAACTTGGAAACACCATATATTTT CASSLREELGNTIYF
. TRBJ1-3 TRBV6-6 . TGTGCCAGCAGCCACGGGGTCTCTGGAAACACCATATATTTT CASSHGVSGNTIYF
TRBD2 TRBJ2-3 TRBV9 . TGTGCCAGCAGCGTAGCGGGAGGCAGGGCGGCAGATACGCAGTATTTT CASSVAGGRAADTQYF
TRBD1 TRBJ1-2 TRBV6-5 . TGTGCCAGCAGACGAGACAGGGGGCCGGGAGGCTACACCTTC CASRRDRGPGGYTF
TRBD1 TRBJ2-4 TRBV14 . TGTGCCAGCAGCGCCTGGGACAGGGGCTCCTCGCTAGCCAAAAACATTCAGTACTTC CASSAWDRGSSLAKNIQYF
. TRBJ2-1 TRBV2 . TGTGCCAGCAGCGCAGGTGGTAATGAGCAGTTCTTC CASSAGGNEQFF
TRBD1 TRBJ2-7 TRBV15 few TGTGCCACCAGCAGTCCGGGACAGGTCTCCTACGAGCAGTACTTC CATSSPGQVSYEQYF
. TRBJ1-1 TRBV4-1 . TGCGCCAGCAGCCAAAACACAGGGCCGAGCACTGAAGCTTTCTTT CASSQNTGPSTEAFF
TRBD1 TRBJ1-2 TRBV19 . TGTGCCAGTAGTTCCGCGGGGACAGGGTCCTCCGGCATCCATGGCTACACCTTC CASSSAGTGSSGIHGYTF
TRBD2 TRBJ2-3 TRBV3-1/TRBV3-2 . TGTGCCAGCAGCCAGCAGCGGGGAAACACAGATACGCAGTATTTT CASSQQRGNTDTQYF
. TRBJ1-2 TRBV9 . TGTGCCAGCAGCGTAGTGTTAGACTATGGCTACACCTTC CASSVVLDYGYTF
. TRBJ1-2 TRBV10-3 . TGTGCCATCAGTGAGACTTCGGGTTCTGGCGGCTACACCTTC CAISETSGSGGYTF
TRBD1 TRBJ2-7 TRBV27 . TGTGCCAGCAGACAGGGGTACGAGCAGTACTTC CASRQGYEQYF
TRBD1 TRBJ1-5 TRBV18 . TGTGCCAGCTCAAGACAGGGCTCCAGCAATCAGCCCCAGCATTTT CASSRQGSSNQPQHF
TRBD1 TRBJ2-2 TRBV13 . TGTGCCAGCAGCCCCGGACAGGGGGCGACCACCGGGGAGCTGTTTTTT CASSPGQGATTGELFF
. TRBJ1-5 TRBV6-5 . TGTGCCAGCAGACCCTACGGGAATCAGCCCCAGCATTTT CASRPYGNQPQHF
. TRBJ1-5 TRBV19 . TGTGCCAGTAGTCCCGGAGAACAGGGAAGGGGCAATCAGCCCCAGCATTTT CASSPGEQGRGNQPQHF
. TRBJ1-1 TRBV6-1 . TGTGCCAGCAGTGAAGGAACAGAAGCTTTCTTT CASSEGTEAFF
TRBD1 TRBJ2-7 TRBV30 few TGTGCCTGGGCCCAAGGGGACAGGGTCTACGAGCAGTACTTC CAWAQGDRVYEQYF
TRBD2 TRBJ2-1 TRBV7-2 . TGTGCCAGCAGCCCGCGGACGGGGAGGGCCTACAATGAGCAGTTCTTC CASSPRTGRAYNEQFF
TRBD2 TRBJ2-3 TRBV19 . TGTGCCAGTAGCCAACCTGAGACTAGCAGGGATACGCAGTATTTT CASSQPETSRDTQYF
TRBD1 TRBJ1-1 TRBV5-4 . TGTGCCAGCAGCTGGACAGGGTTCGAAGCTTTCTTT CASSWTGFEAFF
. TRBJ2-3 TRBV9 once TGTGCCAGCAGCGTAGCAGATCCAGATACGCAGTATTTT CASSVADPDTQYF
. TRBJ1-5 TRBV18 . TGTGCCAGCTCACCGATGGACATGGGATCTCAGCCCCAGCATTTT CASSPMDMGSQPQHF
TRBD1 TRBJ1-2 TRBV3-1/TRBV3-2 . TGTGCCAGCAGCCGTATACTCGGACAGGCTAACTATGGCTACACCTTC CASSRILGQANYGYTF
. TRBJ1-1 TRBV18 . TGTGCCAGCTCACTTCCCAGTGAGGACACTGAAGCTTTCTTT CASSLPSEDTEAFF